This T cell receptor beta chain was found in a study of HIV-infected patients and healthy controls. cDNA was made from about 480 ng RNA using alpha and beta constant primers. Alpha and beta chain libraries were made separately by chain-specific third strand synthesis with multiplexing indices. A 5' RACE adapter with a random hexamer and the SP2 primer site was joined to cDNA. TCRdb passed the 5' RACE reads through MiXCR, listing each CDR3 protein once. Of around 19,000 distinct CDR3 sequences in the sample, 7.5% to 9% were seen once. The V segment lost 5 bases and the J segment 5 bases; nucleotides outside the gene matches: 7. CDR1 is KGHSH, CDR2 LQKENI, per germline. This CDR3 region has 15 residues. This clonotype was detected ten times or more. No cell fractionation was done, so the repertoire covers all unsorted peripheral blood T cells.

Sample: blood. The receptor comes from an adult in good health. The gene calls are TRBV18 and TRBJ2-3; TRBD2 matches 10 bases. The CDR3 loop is CASSSLAGFEDTQYF. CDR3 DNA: TGTGCCAGCTCATCACTAGCGGGATTTGAAGATACGCAGTATTTT. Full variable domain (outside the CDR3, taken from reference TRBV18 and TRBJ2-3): NAGVMQNPRHLVRRRGQEARLRCSPMKGHSHVYWYRQLPEEGLKFMVYLQKENIIDESGMPKERFSAEFPKEGPSILRIQQVVRGDSAAYFCASSSLAGFEDTQYFGPGTRLTVL.